The clone carrying this T cell receptor (beta chain) was detected a few times. Additional DNA sequences in this sample encode the identical CDR3. Per the germline V gene, CDR1 is SQVTM and CDR2 is ANQGSEA. Trimming cost V 7 bases and J 6 bases; bases outside gene matches: 7. The CDR3 is made up of 13 amino acids. Under the authors' procedure: Nucleated cell counts were estimated from reference gene primer amplification. TCRdb keeps only in-frame clones here, not all; method: immunoSEQ multiplex PCR. That table gives V, J and clone size, and the DNA gave D and trimming. The top ten clones hold approximately 7.2% of a sample with about 230,000 clones, over 70% of them seen once. These data are taken from a study of blood T cell repertoires in COVID-19. Across the study: Samples taken during acute and convalescent COVID-19 were collected in the United States, Italy and Spain. From T cells, B-cell-depleted T cells, or PBMCs came the material, which was cDNA or gDNA.

The sample was peripheral blood. This TCR was recovered from a woman older than 75 with acute or convalescent COVID-19. V and J are TRBV29-1 and TRBJ2-7, with 12 bases that match TRBD1. The CDR3 region has the DNA TGCAGCGGCTCTGGGACAGGGGGCTTCGAGCAGTACTTC. The encoded protein is CSGSGTGGFEQYF.